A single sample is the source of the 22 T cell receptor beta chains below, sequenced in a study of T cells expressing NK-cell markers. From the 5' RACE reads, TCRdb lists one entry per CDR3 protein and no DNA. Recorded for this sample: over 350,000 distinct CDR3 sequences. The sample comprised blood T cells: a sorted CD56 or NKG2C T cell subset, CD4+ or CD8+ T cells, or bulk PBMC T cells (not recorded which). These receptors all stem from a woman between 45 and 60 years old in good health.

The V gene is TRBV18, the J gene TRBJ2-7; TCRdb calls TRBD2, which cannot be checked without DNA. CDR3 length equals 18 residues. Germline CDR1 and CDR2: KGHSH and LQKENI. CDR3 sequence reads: CASSPLMLTSGGTYEQYF. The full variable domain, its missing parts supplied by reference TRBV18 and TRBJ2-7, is NAGVMQNPRHLVRRRGQEARLRCSPMKGHSHVYWYRQLPEEGLKFMVYLQKENIIDESGMPKERFSAEFPKEGPSILRIQQVVRGDSAAYFCASSPLMLTSGGTYEQYFGPGTRLTVT.

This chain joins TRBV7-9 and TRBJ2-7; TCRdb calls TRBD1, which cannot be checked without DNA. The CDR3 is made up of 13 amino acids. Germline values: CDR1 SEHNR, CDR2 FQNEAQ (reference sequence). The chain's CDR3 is CASSLAPFREQYF.

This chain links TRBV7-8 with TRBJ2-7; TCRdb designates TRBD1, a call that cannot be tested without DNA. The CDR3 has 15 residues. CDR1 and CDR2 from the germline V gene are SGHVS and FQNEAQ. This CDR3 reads CASSLNRGSPYEQYF. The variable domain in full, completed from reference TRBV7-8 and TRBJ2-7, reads GAGVSQSPRYKVAKRGQDVALRCDPISGHVSLFWYQQALGQGPEFLTYFQNEAQLDKSGLPSDRFFAERPEGSVSTLKIQRTQQEDSAVYLCASSLNRGSPYEQYFGPGTRLTVT.

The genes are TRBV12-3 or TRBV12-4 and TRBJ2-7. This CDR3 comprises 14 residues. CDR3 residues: CASSFGQEIYEQYF.

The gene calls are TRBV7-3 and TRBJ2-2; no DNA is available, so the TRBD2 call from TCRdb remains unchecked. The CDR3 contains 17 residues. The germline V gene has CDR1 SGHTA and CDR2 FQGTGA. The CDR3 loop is CASSLSPSGSRAGELFF.

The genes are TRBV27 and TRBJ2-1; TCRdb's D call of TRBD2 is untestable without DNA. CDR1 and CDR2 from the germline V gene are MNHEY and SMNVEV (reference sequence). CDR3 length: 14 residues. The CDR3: CASSYLVRVGEQFF.

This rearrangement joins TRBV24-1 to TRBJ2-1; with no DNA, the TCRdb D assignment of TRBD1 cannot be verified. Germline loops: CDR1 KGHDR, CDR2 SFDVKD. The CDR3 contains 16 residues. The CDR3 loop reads CATSDLRGTGDDEQFF.

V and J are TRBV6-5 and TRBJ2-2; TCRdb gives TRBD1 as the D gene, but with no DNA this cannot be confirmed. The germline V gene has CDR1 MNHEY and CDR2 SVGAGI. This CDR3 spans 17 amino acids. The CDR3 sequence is CASSYSGEAGGTGELFF.

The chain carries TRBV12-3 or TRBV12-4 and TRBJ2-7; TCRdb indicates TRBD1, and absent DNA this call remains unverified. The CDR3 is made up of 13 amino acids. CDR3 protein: CASSLQQGHEQYF.

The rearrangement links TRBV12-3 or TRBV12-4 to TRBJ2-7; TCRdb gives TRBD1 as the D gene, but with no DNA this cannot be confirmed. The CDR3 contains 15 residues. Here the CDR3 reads CASSPWDRATYEQYF.

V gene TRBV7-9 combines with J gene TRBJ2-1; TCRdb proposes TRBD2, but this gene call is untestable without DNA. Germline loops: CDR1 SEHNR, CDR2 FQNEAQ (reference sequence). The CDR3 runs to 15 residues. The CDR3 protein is CASSRGLAVYNEQFF. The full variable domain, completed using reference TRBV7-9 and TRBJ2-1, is DTGVSQNPRHKITKRGQNVTFRCDPISEHNRLYWYRQTLGQGPEFLTYFQNEAQLEKSRLLSDRFSAERPKGSFSTLEIQRTEQGDSAMYLCASSRGLAVYNEQFFGPGTRLTVL.

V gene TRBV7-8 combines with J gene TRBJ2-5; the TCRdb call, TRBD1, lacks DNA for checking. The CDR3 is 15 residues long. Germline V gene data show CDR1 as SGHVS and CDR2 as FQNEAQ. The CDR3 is CASSPSGGPLWTQYF.

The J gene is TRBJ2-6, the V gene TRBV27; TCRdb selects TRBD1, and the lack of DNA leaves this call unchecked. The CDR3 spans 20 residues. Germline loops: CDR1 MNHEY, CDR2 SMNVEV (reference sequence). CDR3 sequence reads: CASSLSAGDLLGGGANVLTF.

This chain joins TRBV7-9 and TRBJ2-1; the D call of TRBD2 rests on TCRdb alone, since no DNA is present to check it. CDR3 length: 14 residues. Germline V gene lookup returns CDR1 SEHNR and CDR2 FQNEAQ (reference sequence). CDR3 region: CASSWLAGVEEQFF.

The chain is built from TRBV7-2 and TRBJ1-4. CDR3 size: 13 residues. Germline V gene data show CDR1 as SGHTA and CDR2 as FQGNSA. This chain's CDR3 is CASSLGTNEKLFF.

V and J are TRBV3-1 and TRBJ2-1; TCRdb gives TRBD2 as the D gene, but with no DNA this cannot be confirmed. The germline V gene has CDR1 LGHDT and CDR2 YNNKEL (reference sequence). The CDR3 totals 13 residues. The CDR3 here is CASSERPGDEQFF.

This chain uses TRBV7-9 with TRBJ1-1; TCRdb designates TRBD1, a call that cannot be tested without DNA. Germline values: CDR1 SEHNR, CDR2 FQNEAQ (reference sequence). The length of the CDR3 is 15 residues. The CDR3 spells CASSLNRGANTEAFF.

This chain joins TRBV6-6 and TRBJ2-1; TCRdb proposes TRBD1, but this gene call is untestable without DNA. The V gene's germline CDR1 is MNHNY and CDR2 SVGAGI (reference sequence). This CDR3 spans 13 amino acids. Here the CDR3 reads CATTGIIYNEQFF.

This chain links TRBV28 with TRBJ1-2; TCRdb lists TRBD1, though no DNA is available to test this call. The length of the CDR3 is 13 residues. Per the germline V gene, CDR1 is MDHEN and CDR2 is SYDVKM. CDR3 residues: CASSWDRGYGYTF.

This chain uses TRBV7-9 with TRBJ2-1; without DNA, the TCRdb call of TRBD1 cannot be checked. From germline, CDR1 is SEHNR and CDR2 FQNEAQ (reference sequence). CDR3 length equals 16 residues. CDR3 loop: CASSSTSSDRVNEQFF.

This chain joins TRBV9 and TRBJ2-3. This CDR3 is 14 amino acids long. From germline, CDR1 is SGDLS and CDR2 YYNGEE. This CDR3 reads CASSVKTSTDTQYF.

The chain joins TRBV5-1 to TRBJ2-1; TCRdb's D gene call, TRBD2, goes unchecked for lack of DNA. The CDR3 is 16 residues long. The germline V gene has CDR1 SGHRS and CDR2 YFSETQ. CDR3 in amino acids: CASKFGGTSGSGEQFF.